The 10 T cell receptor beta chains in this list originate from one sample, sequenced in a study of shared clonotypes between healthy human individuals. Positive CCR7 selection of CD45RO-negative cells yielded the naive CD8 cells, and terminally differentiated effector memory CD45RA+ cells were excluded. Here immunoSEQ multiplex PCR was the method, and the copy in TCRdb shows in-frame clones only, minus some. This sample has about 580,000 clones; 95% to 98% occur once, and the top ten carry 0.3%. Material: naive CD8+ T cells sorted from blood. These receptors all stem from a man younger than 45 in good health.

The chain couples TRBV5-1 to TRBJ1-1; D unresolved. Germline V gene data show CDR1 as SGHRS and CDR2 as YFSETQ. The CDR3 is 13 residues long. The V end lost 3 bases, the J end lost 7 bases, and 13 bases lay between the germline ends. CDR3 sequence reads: CASSSGSSIEAFF. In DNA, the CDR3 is TGCGCCAGCAGCTCGGGGAGCAGTATTGAAGCTTTCTTT.

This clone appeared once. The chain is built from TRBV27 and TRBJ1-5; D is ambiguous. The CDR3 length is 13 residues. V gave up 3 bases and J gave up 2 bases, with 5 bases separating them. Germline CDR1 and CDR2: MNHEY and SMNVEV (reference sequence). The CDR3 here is CASSFVGNQPQHF. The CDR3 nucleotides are TGTGCCAGCAGTTTCGTTGGCAATCAGCCCCAGCATTTT.

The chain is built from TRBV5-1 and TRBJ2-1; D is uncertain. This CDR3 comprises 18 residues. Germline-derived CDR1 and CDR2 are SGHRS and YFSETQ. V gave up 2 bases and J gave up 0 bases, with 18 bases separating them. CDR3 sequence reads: CASSFSNDGTSSYNEQFF. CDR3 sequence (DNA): TGCGCCAGCAGCTTCTCTAATGACGGAACGAGCTCCTACAATGAGCAGTTCTTC. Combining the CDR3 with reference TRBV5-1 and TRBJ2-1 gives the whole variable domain KAGVTQTPRYLIKTRGQQVTLSCSPISGHRSVSWYQQTPGQGLQFLFEYFSETQRNKGNFPGRFSGRQFSNSRSEMNVSTLELGDSALYLCASSFSNDGTSSYNEQFFGPGTRLTVL.

The CDR3 nucleotides are TGTGCCAGCAGCCCCGGGGTACGGGGACAAGAGACCCAGTACTTC. Translation: CASSPGVRGQETQYF. This sequence joins TRBV7-3 and TRBJ2-5, with a tentative D call TRBD2 (5 bases). With 5 bases removed from V and 2 bases from J, the gap between germline ends came to 15 bases. This CDR3 is 15 amino acids long. Germline CDR1 is SGHTA and CDR2 is FQGTGA.

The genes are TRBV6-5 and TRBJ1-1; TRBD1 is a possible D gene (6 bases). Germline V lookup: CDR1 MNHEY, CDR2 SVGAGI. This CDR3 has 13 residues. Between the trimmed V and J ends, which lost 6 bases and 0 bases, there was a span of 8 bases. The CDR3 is CASRRGVNTEAFF. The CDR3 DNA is TGTGCCAGCAGGAGGGGGGTGAACACTGAAGCTTTCTTT.

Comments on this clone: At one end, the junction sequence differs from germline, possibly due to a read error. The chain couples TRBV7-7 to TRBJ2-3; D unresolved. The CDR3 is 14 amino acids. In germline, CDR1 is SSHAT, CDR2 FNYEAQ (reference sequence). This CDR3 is CASSLARFDETQYF. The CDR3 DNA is TGTGCTAGCAGCTTAGCAAGGTTCGACGAGACGCAGTATTTT.

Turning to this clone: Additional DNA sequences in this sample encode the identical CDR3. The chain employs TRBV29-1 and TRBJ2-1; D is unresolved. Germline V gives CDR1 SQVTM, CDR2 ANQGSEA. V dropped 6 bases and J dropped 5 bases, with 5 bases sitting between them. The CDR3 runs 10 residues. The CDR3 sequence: CSVVNNEQFF. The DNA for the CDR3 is TGCAGCGTAGTTAACAATGAGCAGTTCTTC.

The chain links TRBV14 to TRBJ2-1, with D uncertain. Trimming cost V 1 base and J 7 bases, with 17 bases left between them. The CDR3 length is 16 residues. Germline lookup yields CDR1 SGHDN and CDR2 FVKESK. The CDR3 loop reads CASSQGSGKVGNEQFF. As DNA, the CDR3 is TGTGCCAGCAGCCAAGGCTCCGGTAAGGTAGGAAATGAGCAGTTCTTC.

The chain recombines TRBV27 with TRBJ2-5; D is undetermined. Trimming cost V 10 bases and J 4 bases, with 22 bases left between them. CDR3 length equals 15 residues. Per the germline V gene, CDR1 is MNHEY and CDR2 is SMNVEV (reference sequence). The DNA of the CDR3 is TGTGCCACCAAAGACCTAGGACCACCGGCAGAGACCCAGTACTTC. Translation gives CATKDLGPPAETQYF.

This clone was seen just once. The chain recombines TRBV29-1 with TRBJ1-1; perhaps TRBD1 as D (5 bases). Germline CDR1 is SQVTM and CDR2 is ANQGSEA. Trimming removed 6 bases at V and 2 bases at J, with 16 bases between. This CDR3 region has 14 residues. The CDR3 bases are TGCAGCGTCAGGGTGGGGGAGGTAAACACTGAAGCTTTCTTT. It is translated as CSVRVGEVNTEAFF.